These 3 T cell receptor beta chains share one sample of origin, sequenced in a study of metastatic and nonmetastatic thyroid tumors (dated by TCRdb to between 2020 and 2021). The library relied on PCR. The reads were generated on an Illumina HiSeq 4000. TCRdb's own reprocessing of the public reads used fastp at Q25 and MiXCR and kept productive beta chains. The sample data list about 20,000 clones, and roughly 29% of these were observed just once. The top ten hold 13% to 15% of the sample. Before undergoing thyroid surgery, none of the patients had been given any kind of treatment. Sequenced: blood. These receptors were taken from a female donor with papillary thyroid cancer or a benign thyroid nodule (not recorded which). Some clones in this sample may be carry-over from other donors' samples.

This clone appeared many times. The genes are TRBV24-1 and TRBJ2-2; TRBD1 matches 8 bases. Germline-derived CDR1 and CDR2 are KGHDR and SFDVKD. Trimming cost V 6 bases and J 4 bases; bases outside gene matches: 3. The CDR3 has 14 residues. CDR3 amino acids: CATSSTGGTGELFF. CDR3 in DNA: TGTGCCACCAGTTCTACAGGGGGCACCGGGGAGCTGTTTTTT.

This clone was seen at least ten times. A single base separates this from a much larger clone, so it may be a read error. The rearrangement uses TRBV28 and TRBJ1-3; the D gene is possibly TRBD1 (6 bases). Germline V gives CDR1 MDHEN, CDR2 SYDVKM. The CDR3 spans 11 residues. The V end was cut by 6 bases, the J end by 8 bases, with 8 bases between. The CDR3 nucleotides read TGTGCCAGCAGCCCAGGGGACACCATATATTTT. It translates to CASSPGDTIYF.

This chain joins TRBV30 and TRBJ2-7; 9 nucleotides agree with TRBD1. Germline loops: CDR1 GTSNPN, CDR2 SVGIG (reference sequence). The CDR3 totals 12 residues. The trim removed 3 bases at V and 6 bases at J, leaving 3 bases unmatched. CDR3 in amino acids: CAWSWTGVEQYF. The CDR3 DNA reads TGTGCCTGGAGCTGGACAGGGGTCGAGCAGTACTTC.